This TCR beta chain stems from a study of T cell responses to AZD1222 COVID-19 vaccine. General observations from the study: Mapped onto spike, vaccine-associated CD4 TCRs spanned it and were dominant at 160-218 and 743-854.

The CDR3 length is 11 residues. The germline V and J ends were trimmed by 6 bases and 4 bases, with 7 bases remaining between them. Germline V CDR1 and CDR2: SGHVS, FQNEAQ. As for this clone: Its antigen is as yet unknown. Other nucleotide sequences from this sample produce the same CDR3.

The assay was immunoSEQ multiplex PCR, and TCRdb's table has in-frame clones only and misses some. The sample lists 120,000 or so clones, 70% to 90% occurring once. Second-dose intervals near 4 or 12 weeks were combined. The TCR originated in an adult who received the AZD1222 COVID-19 vaccine. The gene calls are TRBV7-8 and TRBJ2-7; tentatively, D is TRBD2 (5 bases). Sample: peripheral blood, taken 28 days after the second AZD1222 dose. The CDR3 DNA sequence: TGTGCCAGCAGTCGGGGATACGAGCAGTACTTC. Translated: CASSRGYEQYF.